This T cell receptor (beta chain) comes out of a study of T cell repertoires in cytomegalovirus infection. MiXCR was run by TCRdb on the reads, yielding one entry per CDR3 protein. Counted here are roughly 500,000 distinct CDR3 sequences, approximately 17% occurring once; the ten biggest clones make up more than 20%. This CDR3 is built from 16 residues. From germline, CDR1 is LNHDA and CDR2 SQIVND (reference sequence). The germline V and J ends were trimmed by 5 bases and 4 bases, with 15 bases remaining between them. V usage is TRBV19 and J usage is TRBJ1-6; D gene uncertain. The receptor comes from a human donor in good health (CMV status not recorded). Some clones in this sample may be carry-over from other donors' samples. The sample taken for sequencing was CD8+ T cells from PBMCs. CDR3: CASSGDGSTYNSPLHF. The CDR3 nucleotides are TGTGCCAGTAGTGGTGATGGTAGCACTTATAATTCACCCCTCCACTTT.